A selection of T cell receptor beta chains follows, all from one sample in a study of metastatic and nonmetastatic thyroid tumors. Through MiXCR, TCRdb re-clonotyped the PCR reads. The sample holds tens of thousands of clones; approximately 20% are singletons and the top ten take under 4%. The sample comprised blood. The receptors were gathered from a male donor with papillary thyroid cancer or a benign thyroid nodule (not recorded which). Some clones in this sample may be carry-over from other donors' samples. The CDR3 runs from the conserved cysteine through the conserved F or W.

V gene	J gene	CDR3 length	CDR3 protein
TRBV9	TRBJ2-5	14	CASSVAAGRETQYF
TRBV5-6	TRBJ1-2	14	CASSLDQGIYGYTF
TRBV18	TRBJ1-2	13	CASSPGQNYGYTF
TRBV12-3/TRBV12-4	TRBJ2-1	11	CASSLSEEQFF
TRBV6-2/TRBV6-3	TRBJ2-3	17	CASSYSKGGPGTDTQYF
TRBV30	TRBJ2-2	17	CAWSPIPGYSNTGELFF
TRBV9	TRBJ1-3	13	CASSSGTASTIYF
TRBV27	TRBJ2-3	16	CASSRLGGTRADTQYF
TRBV6-4	TRBJ2-3	17	CASSDSNWAWFADTQYF
TRBV6-1	TRBJ2-3	14	CAIIDSDRGDTQYF
TRBV3-1	TRBJ2-7	15	CASSPPGTSGRLQYF